The clone carrying this T cell receptor (beta chain) was counted a few times. Its specificity is unknown. These data are taken from a study of blood T cells in healthy people across ages. Using a J-beta primer mix together with a sample-barcoded 5' primer, a second PCR was run for roughly 7 to 11 cycles. Each CDR3 protein gets one entry after TCRdb re-called the 5' RACE reads with MiXCR. The sample shows about 1.6 million distinct CDR3 sequences, 30% to 35% of them seen only once. Trimming stripped 3 bases from V and 1 base from J, with 12 bases between. Germline CDR1 DFQATT, CDR2 SNEGSKA (reference sequence). This CDR3 spans 15 amino acids. Findings and caveats of the study: The fall in TCR beta diversity per million T cells was roughly linear with age.

This sequence originates from a woman aged 25 to 39 in good health. The rearrangement joins TRBV20-1 to TRBJ2-2; D not certain. Specimen: blood. CDR3 in amino acids: CSARVAAVNTGELFF. The DNA for the CDR3 is TGCAGTGCTAGGGTAGCAGCCGTGAACACCGGGGAGCTGTTTTTT.